Following are 9 T cell receptor beta chains from one sample sequenced in a study of human T cells and chemical hapten exposure. TCRdb called the RACE reads again in MiXCR, with one record for every CDR3 protein. Altogether roughly 84,000 distinct CDR3 sequences are present, about 10% being singletons, with the ten largest covering less than 6.5%. Time point of the sample: patch test 2, 6 weeks after DPC sensitization. As to treatment: therapeutic diphenylcyclopropenone sensitization with weekly scalp DPC. Sequenced material: whole blood, taken in connection with sensitization to the hapten diphenylcyclopropenone (DPC). Source of these receptors: a woman in her fifties or sixties with alopecia areata. Some clones in this sample may be carry-over from other donors' samples.

This sequence joins TRBV6-2 or TRBV6-3 and TRBJ2-7; 9 nucleotides line up with TRBD1. The V and J ends lost 8 bases and 4 bases, in that order; junction bases with no gene match: 3. The CDR3 totals 12 residues. Germline lookup yields CDR1 MNHEY and CDR2 SVGEGT. CDR3 in DNA: TGTGCCAGCGCGGGACAGGGTTACGAGCAGTACTTC. It specifies CASAGQGYEQYF.

This clonotype was observed many times. J is TRBJ1-5 and V is TRBV3-1, with TRBD1 matching over 8 bases. The length of the CDR3 is 16 residues. V lost 0 bases, J lost 7 bases, and 8 bases stayed unmatched. Per the germline V gene, CDR1 is LGHDT and CDR2 is YNNKEL (reference sequence). CDR3 loop: CASSQDFPGTGQPQHF. The CDR3, as DNA: TGTGCCAGCAGCCAAGACTTTCCGGGGACAGGACAGCCCCAGCATTTT.

This clonotype was detected only a few times. The chain links TRBV6-5 to TRBJ2-3; D not resolved. Germline-derived CDR1 and CDR2 are MNHEY and SVGAGI. The V end was cut by 7 bases, the J end by 6 bases, with 14 bases between. The CDR3 covers 13 residues. DNA of the CDR3: TGTGCCAGCACAGGTAGCCTGTGGGATACGCAGTATTTT. Translation gives CASTGSLWDTQYF.

The J gene is TRBJ2-1, the V gene TRBV20-1; TRBD1 is a possible D gene (5 bases). Per germline, CDR1 DFQATT and CDR2 SNEGSKA (reference sequence). Deletions cut 3 bases from V and 6 bases from J, with 9 bases between. The CDR3 totals 12 residues. The DNA for the CDR3 is TGCAGTGCTAGTTGGCAGGGCAATGAGCAGTTCTTC. This translates into CSASWQGNEQFF.

This clonotype was counted a few times. The gene calls are TRBV18 and TRBJ1-5; TRBD1 matches at 7 bases. J lost 5 bases, V lost 6 bases, and 7 bases had no gene match. Germline values: CDR1 KGHSH, CDR2 LQKENI. CDR3 length: 14 amino acids. CDR3 in DNA: TGTGCCAGCTCCCCTACTACAGGGGATCAGCCCCAGCATTTT. This gives the protein CASSPTTGDQPQHF.

The chain combines TRBV29-1 with TRBJ2-5, with D perhaps matching TRBD2 (6 bases). The CDR3 is 13 amino acids. Trimming left V 3 bases short and J 5 bases short, with 13 bases between. CDR1 and CDR2 from the germline V gene are SQVTM and ANQGSEA. The CDR3, as DNA: TGCAGCGTTGATAACGCTAGCGCGGAGACCCAGTACTTC. It translates to CSVDNASAETQYF.

The chain employs TRBV12-3 or TRBV12-4 and TRBJ2-1; 8 bases are a match to TRBD2. There are 15 residues in the CDR3. V was clipped by 3 bases and J by 3 bases; unmatched bases: 4. CDR3: CASSFSGTLYNEQFF. The CDR3 bases are TGTGCCAGCAGTTTTAGCGGGACCCTCTACAATGAGCAGTTCTTC.

This clonotype was counted between two and nine times. The CDR3 reads CATGTRRDTQYF. CDR3 coding DNA: TGTGCCACCGGGACACGCCGGGATACGCAGTATTTT. The rearrangement links TRBV12-3 or TRBV12-4 to TRBJ2-3, with D possibly matching TRBD1 (6 bases). The CDR3 is made up of 12 amino acids. V lost 10 bases and J lost 6, with 14 bases in between.

This clonotype has just a few counts. The chain is built from TRBV19 and TRBJ1-5; 9 bases map to TRBD1. CDR1 is LNHDA, CDR2 SQIVND, per germline (reference sequence). The V gene end was trimmed by 5 bases and the J gene end by 2 bases; junction bases not matched to a gene: 7. CDR3 length: 16 residues. The CDR3 bases are TGTGCCAGTAGTTACACAGGGGGCCGGCGCAATCAGCCCCAGCATTTT. Translated, it gives CASSYTGGRRNQPQHF.